Following are 22 T cell receptor beta chains from one sample sequenced in a study of response to subunit inactivated influenza vaccine. Each CDR3 protein is one row after TCRdb ran MiXCR on the RT-PCR reads. The repertoire holds about 520,000 distinct CDR3 sequences, 25% seen once, with under 2.5% in the top ten. The specimen was CD4+ T cells sorted from PBMCs, collected around 5 days after vaccination. The receptor source for this set is a man in his fifties or sixties who received an inactivated influenza vaccine.

On this clonotype: Mismatch with germline at one junction end may stem from a read error. The CDR3 reads CASSRGRALKGETQYF. The CDR3 nucleotides are TGTGCTAGCAGCCGGGGAAGGGCTCTAAAAGGGGAGACCCAGTACTTC. The genes are TRBV7-7 and TRBJ2-5; possible D gene TRBD2, 5 bases. The CDR3 runs to 16 residues. From germline, CDR1 is SSHAT and CDR2 FNYEAQ (reference sequence).

This clonotype was recorded a few times. The chain couples TRBV29-1 to TRBJ2-5; 9 bases agree with TRBD1. V lost 7 bases and J lost 5; bases outside the gene matches: 8. Germline values: CDR1 SQVTM, CDR2 ANQGSEA. The CDR3 covers 13 residues. The DNA for the CDR3 is TGCAGCGGGAACAGGGGGCCAGGGGAGACCCAGTACTTC. Translated: CSGNRGPGETQYF.

This clonotype was counted a few times. The V call is TRBV6-2 or TRBV6-3, the J call TRBJ2-4; TRBD1 aligns across 7 bases. Unmatched junction bases numbered 11, after V lost 0 bases and J lost 0 bases. Looked up from germline, CDR1 is MNHEY and CDR2 is SVGEGT. This CDR3 has 19 amino acids. Here the CDR3 DNA reads TGTGCCAGCAGTTACTCGAAACAGGGGCTCGGGTTAGCCAAAAACATTCAGTACTTC. It yields the protein CASSYSKQGLGLAKNIQYF.

The genes are TRBV3-1 and TRBJ1-2, with TRBD1 matching over 7 bases. Germline V CDR1 and CDR2: LGHDT, YNNKEL (reference sequence). This CDR3 has 20 residues. With 0 bases clipped from V and 0 bases from J, the junction kept 16 bases outside the gene matches. The CDR3, as DNA: TGTGCCAGCAGCCAAGACCGCGGCTGGGACAGCTCCTTAGCTAACTATGGCTACACCTTC. It translates to CASSQDRGWDSSLANYGYTF. Together with reference TRBV3-1 and TRBJ1-2, the CDR3 gives the full variable domain: DTAVSQTPKYLVTQMGNDKSIKCEQNLGHDTMYWYKQDSKKFLKIMFSYNNKELIINETVPNRFSPKSPDKAHLNLHINSLELGDSAVYFCASSQDRGWDSSLANYGYTFGSGTRLTVV.

The chain carries TRBV6-2 or TRBV6-3 and TRBJ1-5, with D possibly being TRBD1 (6 bases). V shed 8 bases and J shed 0 bases, with 14 bases lying between them. Germline V gene lookup returns CDR1 MNHEY and CDR2 SVGEGT. The CDR3 has 15 amino acids. CDR3 loop: CASGKTGYSNQPQHF. CDR3 bases: TGTGCCAGCGGAAAGACAGGTTATAGCAATCAGCCCCAGCATTTT.

This chain uses TRBV2 with TRBJ2-7; tentatively, D is TRBD2 (5 bases). V was pared by 0 bases and J by 2 bases, with 11 bases between. CDR1 and CDR2 (germline): SNHLY, FYNNEI. This CDR3 comprises 15 residues. The CDR3 DNA reads as TGTGCCAGCAGTGAAGCGAGGCCAGCGGCCTACGAGCAGTACTTC. This codes for CASSEARPAAYEQYF.

This chain links TRBV12-3 or TRBV12-4 with TRBJ1-5; 9 bases are a match to TRBD1. V was clipped by 6 bases and J by 1 base; unmatched bases: 7. This CDR3 contains 16 residues. CDR3 sequence reads: CASSPTGTGSNQPQHF. As DNA, the CDR3 is TGTGCCAGCAGCCCGACGGGGACAGGGAGCAATCAGCCCCAGCATTTT.

This clonotype was seen more than once but under ten times. The CDR3 is CSANPGALNSKNIQYF. CDR3 nucleotides: TGCAGTGCAAACCCGGGCGCCCTAAACTCAAAAAACATTCAGTACTTC. The J gene is TRBJ2-4, the V gene TRBV20-1; D is undetermined. V was pared by 6 bases and J by 4 bases, with 22 bases between. The CDR3 has 16 amino acids. The V gene's germline CDR1 is DFQATT and CDR2 SNEGSKA (reference sequence).

The V gene is TRBV12-3 or TRBV12-4, the J gene TRBJ2-7; D perhaps matches TRBD1 (5 bases). Trimming took 6 bases from V and 2 from J, leaving 17 bases between them. CDR3 length: 15 residues. The CDR3 sequence is CASSYGRQGTYEQYF. CDR3 nucleotides: TGTGCCAGCAGCTACGGACGCCAGGGAACCTACGAGCAGTACTTC.

In this sample, this clonotype turned up a few times. The chain joins TRBV29-1 to TRBJ2-7; 9 bases agree with TRBD1. V shed 2 bases, J shed 6 bases, and the junction held 8 bases outside the gene matches. This CDR3 is 14 amino acids long. The germline CDR1 and CDR2 sequences are SQVTM and ANQGSEA. The CDR3 region is CSVEPGQGGSEQYF. The DNA of the CDR3 is TGCAGCGTTGAACCGGGACAGGGAGGGAGCGAGCAGTACTTC.

The gene calls are TRBV7-3 and TRBJ2-5, with D perhaps TRBD1 or TRBD2 (5 bases each). The germline V gene has CDR1 SGHTA and CDR2 FQGTGA. The V end lost 5 bases, the J end lost 5 bases, and 15 bases lay between the germline ends. The CDR3 is 14 amino acids. CDR3 DNA: TGTGCCAGCAGCCCAGGGCCGGGGCTGGAGACCCAGTACTTC. Translating it yields CASSPGPGLETQYF.

The rearrangement joins TRBV7-2 to TRBJ1-3, with D unresolved. In germline, CDR1 is SGHTA, CDR2 FQGNSA. V was shortened by 0 bases and J by 9 bases, with 6 bases between the two germline ends. This CDR3 is 12 amino acids long. The CDR3 region has the DNA TGTGCCAGCAGCTTAGCGATGGGCACCATATATTTT. This gives the protein CASSLAMGTIYF.

CDR3 region: CASSYSGTGGWETQYF. CDR3 coding DNA: TGTGCCAGCAGTTACTCCGGGACAGGGGGCTGGGAGACCCAGTACTTC. This rearrangement joins TRBV6-5 to TRBJ2-5; the match to TRBD1 covers 12 bases. CDR1 MNHEY and CDR2 SVGAGI come from the germline V gene. The ends lost 0 bases at V and 5 bases at J; junction bases unmatched: 4. The CDR3 extends over 16 amino acids.

The chain joins TRBV2 to TRBJ2-5, with no clear D. This CDR3 has 13 amino acids. Germline CDR1 is SNHLY and CDR2 is FYNNEI. The germline V and J ends were trimmed by 1 base and 4 bases, with 7 bases remaining between them. The CDR3 DNA reads as TGTGCCAGCAGTGAAGGGTGGGCAGAGACCCAGTACTTC. It yields the protein CASSEGWAETQYF.

There are a few counts of this clonotype. A junction end diverges from the germline sequence, so it may reflect a read error. The chain couples TRBV6-6 to TRBJ2-7; D ambiguous. The CDR3 extends over 11 amino acids. Per germline, CDR1 MNHNY and CDR2 SVGAGI (reference sequence). For the CDR3, the DNA is TGTGCCAGCGGTTATGGCAACGAGCAGTACTTC. Protein product: CASGYGNEQYF.

This clonotype was recorded a few times. This chain links TRBV5-1 with TRBJ2-6; TRBD1 matches 10 bases. Germline lookup yields CDR1 SGHRS and CDR2 YFSETQ. This CDR3 comprises 16 residues. With V trimmed by 0 bases and J by 4 bases, 1 base remained unmatched. The CDR3 reads CASSLVGQGGANVLTF. For the CDR3, the DNA is TGCGCCAGCAGCTTGGTGGGACAGGGGGGGGCCAACGTCCTGACTTTC.

The rearrangement uses TRBV25-1 and TRBJ2-7; no firm D call. V shed 7 bases and J shed 1 base, with 5 bases lying between them. Germline V gene lookup returns CDR1 MGHDK and CDR2 SYGVNS. The CDR3 is 11 amino acids. CDR3 amino acids: CASTYSYEQYF. The CDR3 DNA reads TGTGCCAGCACTTATTCCTACGAGCAGTACTTC.

V and J are TRBV6-2 or TRBV6-3 and TRBJ2-7, with D unresolved. The CDR3 contains 12 residues. The ends were cut back, 6 bases at V and 5 bases at J, with 11 bases in the middle. In germline, CDR1 is MNHEY, CDR2 SVGEGT. Here the CDR3 reads CASRPLGDEQYF. DNA for the CDR3: TGTGCCAGCAGACCTTTAGGAGACGAGCAGTACTTC.

The rearrangement joins TRBV20-1 to TRBJ2-7; 7 bases agree with TRBD2. Germline CDR1 reads DFQATT; CDR2 reads SNEGSKA (reference sequence). The CDR3 has 15 residues. Germline trimming cut 6 bases from V and 9 bases from J; bases unmatched to any gene: 20. The CDR3: CSALTPGGGSSSQYF. The CDR3, as DNA: TGCAGTGCACTAACCCCGGGGGGAGGGTCGTCTTCGCAGTACTTC.

The chain couples TRBV5-1 to TRBJ2-5, with 11 nucleotides matching TRBD1. This CDR3 spans 16 amino acids. The V segment lost 4 bases and the J segment 6 bases; nucleotides outside the gene matches: 11. CDR1 and CDR2 (germline): SGHRS, YFSETQ. The CDR3 sequence is CASSPSGTGGAQTQYF. The DNA of the CDR3 is TGCGCCAGCAGCCCGAGCGGGACAGGGGGTGCGCAGACCCAGTACTTC.

This chain connects TRBV20-1 to TRBJ2-7; no definite D call. This CDR3 spans 14 amino acids. V was shortened by 2 bases and J by 3 bases, with 14 bases between the two germline ends. The germline CDR1 and CDR2 sequences are DFQATT and SNEGSKA (reference sequence). CDR3 DNA sequence: TGCAGTGCTAGATCCACAGCAAATTACTACGAGCAGTACTTC. It is translated as CSARSTANYYEQYF.

At least ten counts were recorded for this clonotype. The junction shows a germline mismatch at one end, possibly a read error. The V gene is TRBV24-1, the J gene TRBJ2-5; possible D gene TRBD2, 5 bases. Germline loops: CDR1 KGHDR, CDR2 SFDVKD. The CDR3 length is 14 residues. The CDR3 region is CATSEEDSQGTQYF. The CDR3 DNA reads as TGTGCCACCAGTGAGGAGGACTCCCAAGGGACCCAGTACTTC.